A selection of T cell receptor beta chains follows, all from one sample in a study of T cell repertoires in cytomegalovirus infection. TCRdb reprocessed the reads with MiXCR, giving one entry per CDR3 protein. The data show around 630,000 distinct CDR3 sequences, less than 25% seen once. The sequencing input was CD8+ T cells from PBMCs. The receptors were gathered from a human donor in good health (CMV status not recorded). Some clones in this sample may be carry-over from other donors' samples. Both conserved end residues are trimmed from each CDR3.

V: TRBV4-1
J: TRBJ2-5
length: 13
CDR3: ASSQNAQLQETQY

V: TRBV29-1
J: TRBJ2-7
length: 11
CDR3: SVDDGTSYEQY

V: TRBV2
J: TRBJ1-1
length: 13
CDR3: ASSFFPDEVTEAF

V: TRBV6-2/TRBV6-3
J: TRBJ2-1
length: 14
CDR3: ASSYSSRGGYNEQF

V: TRBV19
J: TRBJ2-1
length: 13
CDR3: ASSMIPDSYNEQF

V: TRBV12-5
J: TRBJ1-4
length: 11
CDR3: ASGFRANEKLF

V: TRBV6-5
J: TRBJ2-3
length: 11
CDR3: ASRNTPTDTQY

V: TRBV2
J: TRBJ1-1
length: 12
CDR3: ASKDSPMNTEAF

V: TRBV28
J: TRBJ1-6
length: 17
CDR3: ASSPTGYLSGSYNSPLH

V: TRBV5-1
J: TRBJ1-1
length: 13
CDR3: ASSGWTGQGTEAF

V: TRBV12-3/TRBV12-4
J: TRBJ2-1
length: 14
CDR3: ASSARGVGTYNEQF

V: TRBV15
J: TRBJ1-2
length: 13
CDR3: ATSRVGGVGYGYT

V: TRBV11-2
J: TRBJ2-1
length: 8
CDR3: ATAGDEQF

V: TRBV20-1
J: TRBJ2-1
length: 12
CDR3: SARSPSSYNEQF

V: TRBV9
J: TRBJ2-1
length: 13
CDR3: ASSVSGKSYNEQF

V: TRBV5-1
J: TRBJ1-1
length: 11
CDR3: ASSPLALTEAF

V: TRBV7-9
J: TRBJ2-7
length: 13
CDR3: ASSLARGSSPEQY

V: TRBV6-2/TRBV6-3
J: TRBJ2-7
length: 12
CDR3: ASSYVTATDEQY

V: TRBV12-3/TRBV12-4
J: TRBJ1-5
length: 12
CDR3: ASSLGQADQPQH

V: TRBV6-5
J: TRBJ1-5
length: 12
CDR3: ASSYDSGNQPQH

V: TRBV4-2
J: TRBJ2-3
length: 14
CDR3: ASSQDRWGSTDTQY

V: TRBV24-1
J: TRBJ2-3
length: 13
CDR3: ATSDRRDPRDTQY

V: TRBV29-1
J: TRBJ2-7
length: 8
CDR3: SGQGREQY

V: TRBV7-9
J: TRBJ1-1
length: 15
CDR3: ASSFPGTGQVNTEAF

V: TRBV7-9
J: TRBJ1-3
length: 14
CDR3: ASSLVASDSGNTIY

V: TRBV2
J: TRBJ2-1
length: 13
CDR3: ASNSLGQGGNEQF

V: TRBV28
J: TRBJ2-2
length: 14
CDR3: ASSLRPGGMTGELF

V: TRBV6-6
J: TRBJ1-2
length: 10
CDR3: ASGLGQYGYT

V: TRBV7-9
J: TRBJ1-4
length: 17
CDR3: ASSPPGDEPYPINEKLF

V: TRBV20-1
J: TRBJ1-1
length: 12
CDR3: SAAPPAMNTEAF

V: TRBV4-2
J: TRBJ1-2
length: 14
CDR3: ASSQDLGGQGEGYT